This TCR beta chain was profiled in a study of T cells of healthy individuals. TCRdb reprocessed the 5' RACE reads with MiXCR, giving one entry per CDR3 protein. The table includes roughly 87,000 distinct CDR3 sequences, 17% detected once. The J segment lost 6 bases and the V segment lost 7 bases, leaving 10 bases of the junction unmatched. This CDR3 spans 14 amino acids. The germline V gene encodes CDR1 MNHEY and CDR2 SVGAGI. This clonotype was detected many times. The V gene is TRBV6-5, the J gene TRBJ1-2; the match to TRBD1 covers 8 bases. The sequence was obtained from a human donor in good health. The CDR3 is CASNTLDRGNGYTF. CDR3 nucleotide sequence: TGTGCCAGCAACACACTCGACAGGGGCAATGGCTACACCTTC.